This entry describes one T cell receptor beta chain. The record originates from a study of blood T cell repertoires in COVID-19. At the level of the study: Donors in the United States, Italy and Spain gave samples during acute or convalescent COVID-19.

The data were produced by immunoSEQ multiplex PCR, yet TCRdb's version contains in-frame clones alone and is incomplete. The repertoire has 200,000 to 300,000 clones, approximately 89% of them found once; the top ten carry about 2.6%. Individuals drawn from 24 US areas were about 18 to 95 years old. Allocation to cohorts depended on clinical history reported by the participants. This CDR3 spans 14 amino acids. The V call is TRBV21-1, the J call TRBJ2-7; the table calls TRBD1, which could not be checked here. TRBV21-1 is a documented pseudogene. This TCR derives from a woman aged 18 to 35 who had recovered from COVID-19. The sample was PBMCs or T cells enriched from blood (not recorded which). CDR3 in amino acids: CASRRDTLSYEQYF. DNA for the CDR3: TGTGCCAGCAGGAGGGACACCCTCTCCTACGAGCAGTACTTC.